The rows below give T cell receptor beta chains drawn from one sample of a study of Ad26.COV2.S vaccination and SARS-CoV-2 variants. TCRdb's table, derived via immunoSEQ multiplex PCR, lists solely in-frame clones and lacks some. The repertoire holds about 680,000 clones, with around 90% as singletons. The starting material was peripheral blood, obtained in a trial of Ad26.COV2.S vaccine versus placebo. These receptor sequences come from a person aged 18-60 years who received the Ad26.COV2.S COVID-19 vaccine or a placebo. The CDR3 runs from the conserved cysteine through the conserved F or W. The D gene is left open where the match is weak. A row's size may be missing; if present it is once, few, many or a size class.

TRBJ2-1 TRBV3-1/TRBV3-2 NA NA TGTGCCAGCAGCCTCCGGGACCCTTCCTACAATGAGCAGTTCTTC CASSLRDPSYNEQFF
TRBJ1-2 TRBV30 NA NA TGTGCCTGGAGTGTACAGAATGGCTACACCTTC CAWSVQNGYTF
TRBJ2-1 TRBV7-9 NA NA TGTGCCAGCAGCCCTCCCTATGGGGGGGGGCCGATTGGGGAGCAGTTCTTC CASSPPYGGGPIGEQFF
TRBJ1-6 TRBV3-1/TRBV3-2 TRBD1 once TGTGCCAGCAGCCTCCGACAGGGGTGGAATTCACCCCTCCACTTT CASSLRQGWNSPLHF
TRBJ1-5 TRBV3-1/TRBV3-2 NA NA TGTGCCAGCAGCCAAGGAGGATTTAGCAATCAGCCCCAGCATTTT CASSQGGFSNQPQHF
TRBJ1-3 TRBV14 TRBD1 NA TGTGCCAGCAGCCTACGGACAGGAAACTCTGGAAACACCATATATTTT CASSLRTGNSGNTIYF
TRBJ2-7 TRBV12-3/TRBV12-4 NA NA TGTGCCAGCAGTTTAGCGACTGGCCCCGAGCAGTACTTC CASSLATGPEQYF
TRBJ2-7 TRBV11-3 NA NA TGTGCCAGCAGCCCCACAGGAGGGAGGATCTACGAGCAGTACTTC CASSPTGGRIYEQYF
TRBJ1-3 TRBV19 NA NA TGTGCCAGTAGTACCGGACAGACTGGAAACACCATATATTTT CASSTGQTGNTIYF
TRBJ1-5 TRBV4-1 NA NA TGCGCCAGCAGCCAAGAACCCACGCCTAATCAGCCCCAGCATTTT CASSQEPTPNQPQHF
TRBJ1-1 TRBV6-5 TRBD1 NA TGTGCCAGCAGTTACGGGACAGGGGTATGGGGCACTGAAGCTTTCTTT CASSYGTGVWGTEAFF